This is a list of T cell receptor beta chains from one sample in a study of radiotherapy plus CTLA-4 blockade in lung cancer. Measured with immunoSEQ multiplex PCR; TCRdb has only the in-frame clones, and not every one. In the table there are roughly 25,000 clones, around 70% of which are singletons. The sequences come from peripheral blood, collected from a patient treated with radiotherapy plus ipilimumab. The receptors derive from a human donor with non-small cell lung cancer who had stable disease on radiotherapy plus ipilimumab. CDR3s include the opening cysteine and the closing phenylalanine or tryptophan. Each record gives: V gene, clone size, D gene, J gene, CDR3 protein, CDR3 DNA. D genes are given only for firm matches. A row's size may be missing; if present it is once, few, many or a size class.

TRBV5-6	-	TRBD1	TRBJ2-7	CASSLGTGRVNEQYF	TGTGCCAGCAGCTTAGGGACAGGTCGGGTAAACGAGCAGTACTTC
TRBV30	-	TRBD2	TRBJ2-7	CAWKVVRTSGRTDPYEQYF	TGTGCCTGGAAGGTGGTTAGGACTAGCGGGAGGACCGATCCTTACGAGCAGTACTTC
TRBV5-4	-	TRBD1	TRBJ1-4	CASSLGVGGRNEKLFF	TGTGCCAGCAGCTTGGGTGTAGGGGGCAGGAATGAAAAACTGTTTTTT
TRBV6-6	-	-	TRBJ1-5	CASNKGDSNQPQHF	TGTGCCAGCAATAAAGGGGATAGCAATCAGCCCCAGCATTTT
TRBV6-1	-	-	TRBJ1-1	CASNPGWGTGTEAFF	TGTGCCAGCAACCCGGGGTGGGGGACTGGCACTGAAGCTTTCTTT
TRBV5-1	-	TRBD2	TRBJ2-7	CASSSVAGSYEQYF	TGCGCCAGCAGCTCGGTAGCGGGCTCCTACGAGCAGTACTTC
TRBV7-9	-	TRBD1	TRBJ1-2	CASTRTDREGYTF	TGTGCCAGCACCCGTACGGACAGGGAGGGCTACACCTTC
TRBV7-2	-	TRBD1	TRBJ1-1	CASSLGQGGNTEAFF	TGTGCCAGCAGCCTGGGCCAGGGGGGGAACACTGAAGCTTTCTTT
TRBV5-1	-	TRBD2	TRBJ2-7	CASGGLAGHEQYF	TGCGCCAGCGGGGGACTAGCGGGCCACGAGCAGTACTTC
TRBV7-2	-	-	TRBJ1-6	CASSLVQRNSPLHF	TGTGCCAGCAGCTTAGTACAGCGTAATTCACCCCTCCACTTT
TRBV19	-	-	TRBJ1-1	CASRRSGWNTEAFF	TGTGCCAGTAGGCGCAGTGGATGGAACACTGAAGCTTTCTTT
TRBV27	-	-	TRBJ2-7	CASSLLDSYEQYF	TGTGCCAGCAGTTTACTTGACTCCTACGAGCAGTACTTC
TRBV28	-	-	TRBJ1-5	CASSLRRGAQHF	TGTGCCAGCAGTTTAAGGAGGGGGGCCCAGCATTTT
TRBV27	-	-	TRBJ2-7	CASSLSAVYTYEQYF	TGTGCCAGCAGTTTATCTGCCGTTTACACCTACGAGCAGTACTTC
TRBV11-2	-	-	TRBJ2-7	CASSLRQVLGYEQYF	TGTGCCAGCAGCCTAAGACAGGTTCTGGGATACGAGCAGTACTTC
TRBV28	few	TRBD1	TRBJ2-7	CASSPIGQGGTYEQYF	TGTGCCAGCAGTCCCATCGGACAGGGGGGGACCTACGAGCAGTACTTC
TRBV6-4	few	-	TRBJ2-1	CASSPSVLSYNEQFF	TGTGCCAGCAGTCCTAGCGTCCTCTCCTACAATGAGCAGTTCTTC
TRBV7-2	few	TRBD2	TRBJ2-3	CASSLTSGSTDTQYF	TGTGCCAGCAGCTTGACTAGCGGATCCACAGATACGCAGTATTTT
TRBV6-1	-	-	TRBJ2-4	CASSPRRGEGGQYF	TGTGCCAGCTCCCCTCGGAGGGGAGAGGGGGGGCAGTACTTC
TRBV4-1	few	TRBD1	TRBJ1-5	CASSLFTGGMPQPQHF	TGCGCCAGCAGCCTCTTCACAGGGGGCATGCCCCAGCCCCAGCATTTT
TRBV4-1	-	-	TRBJ2-2	CASSQEDSRRAGELFF	TGCGCCAGCAGCCAAGAGGACAGCCGACGGGCCGGGGAGCTGTTTTTT
TRBV19	once	TRBD1	TRBJ1-1	CASSDRDYMNTEAFF	TGTGCCAGTAGCGACAGGGACTACATGAACACTGAAGCTTTCTTT
TRBV5-6	medium-sized	-	TRBJ1-1	CASSLWGYTEAFF	TGTGCCAGCAGCTTGTGGGGGTACACTGAAGCTTTCTTT
TRBV7-2	-	TRBD1	TRBJ2-7	CASSLESQGRSREQYF	TGTGCCAGCAGCTTAGAATCACAGGGGCGTTCGCGGGAGCAGTACTTC
TRBV29-1	-	-	TRBJ1-1	CSVELGGKHTEAFF	TGCAGCGTTGAATTAGGGGGAAAACACACTGAAGCTTTCTTT
TRBV6-5	once	-	TRBJ1-4	CASGILWGADEKLFF	TGTGCCAGCGGAATCCTTTGGGGGGCAGATGAAAAACTGTTTTTT
TRBV23-1	few	TRBD1	TRBJ1-2	CASSQSNINGPGQGNYGYTF	TGCGCCAGCAGTCAATCGAATATAAATGGGCCCGGACAGGGGAACTATGGCTACACCTTC